Listed below are T cell receptor beta chains from one sample, sequenced in a study of response to subunit inactivated influenza vaccine. One entry per CDR3 protein results from TCRdb running MiXCR on the RT-PCR reads. The data contain 550,000 to 800,000 distinct CDR3 sequences, about 15% of them singletons. Material: PBMCs from blood, obtained around 15 days before vaccination. These receptors were collected from a man aged 50 or older who received an inactivated influenza vaccine. The CDR3 runs from the conserved cysteine through the conserved F or W. Each record gives: V gene, CDR3 protein.

V gene: TRBV11-2; CDR3 protein: CASSRTGGELFF
V gene: TRBV20-1; CDR3 protein: CSARQGPKNIQYF
V gene: TRBV7-9; CDR3 protein: CASSTPDISYGYTF
V gene: TRBV11-2; CDR3 protein: CASSKNPRQPQHF
V gene: TRBV27; CDR3 protein: CASRVAWTDNSPLHF
V gene: TRBV5-1; CDR3 protein: CASRELAANTGELFF
V gene: TRBV28; CDR3 protein: CASTREEVREKLFF
V gene: TRBV20-1; CDR3 protein: CSAQGLEVDEQFF
V gene: TRBV24-1; CDR3 protein: CATSDATLKTQYF
V gene: TRBV7-9; CDR3 protein: CASSLGPDRDTYEQYF
V gene: TRBV10-3; CDR3 protein: CAISVTGTGVYNEQFF
V gene: TRBV7-9; CDR3 protein: CASRQSGGETQYF
V gene: TRBV2; CDR3 protein: CASSTGISGANVLTF
V gene: TRBV13; CDR3 protein: CASESDYGYTF
V gene: TRBV5-1; CDR3 protein: CASSLLPGQGTYGYTF
V gene: TRBV5-1; CDR3 protein: CASSSGQAMRTDTQYF
V gene: TRBV7-8; CDR3 protein: CASSPGQESNSPLHF
V gene: TRBV11-2; CDR3 protein: CASSSDRGRTEAFF
V gene: TRBV5-1; CDR3 protein: CASSLATGQETQYF
V gene: TRBV5-6; CDR3 protein: CASSRSWGAATGELFF
V gene: TRBV12-3/TRBV12-4; CDR3 protein: CASSSRGHTDTQYF
V gene: TRBV28; CDR3 protein: CASRLKTGPLSNQPQHF
V gene: TRBV7-8; CDR3 protein: CASSLPSNNEQFF